This T cell receptor (beta chain) is drawn from a study of T cell responses to AZD1222 COVID-19 vaccine. Study-wide findings and caveats: In a largely white British group with more females than males, clonal diversity was possibly underestimated. Baseline serology detected seropositivity in only five to seven AZD1222 recipients. Recipients of two AZD1222 doses showed rising Spike-specific TCR breadth and depth. Regions left unmutated in variants are reportedly the target of nearly half of spike-specific TCRs.

The repertoire was sequenced with immunoSEQ multiplex PCR; TCRdb's copy has only in-frame clones and lacks some. Among approximately 140,000 clones, about nine tenths were seen once, and the ten largest hold roughly 4.7%. About this clone: Its antigen is still unknown.

Looked up from germline, CDR1 is KGHSH and CDR2 is LQKENI. V lost 3 bases to trimming and J lost 0 bases, with 9 bases between them. The CDR3 is 14 residues long. The sequence was obtained from an adult in good health. J is TRBJ2-7 and V is TRBV18; weak D call: TRBD1 (6 bases). The sequenced sample was peripheral blood, obtained on day 0 of AZD1222 vaccination. CDR3 amino acids: CASSPGRGSYEQYF. CDR3 sequence (DNA): TGTGCCAGCTCACCCGGCAGGGGCTCCTACGAGCAGTACTTC.